Listed below are T cell receptor beta chains from one sample, sequenced in a study of immune evolution from preneoplasia to lung adenocarcinoma. Here immunoSEQ multiplex PCR was the method, and the copy in TCRdb shows in-frame clones only, minus some. The sample has approximately 12,000 clones, about 85% seen once. Sequencing was carried out using FFPE tissue from an adenomatous hyperplasia lung lesion. The receptors were gathered from a person aged 50 or older with lung adenocarcinoma. Each CDR3 is given with its conserved first and last residue. D genes are given only for firm matches. Size is omitted from some rows. Given values are once, few, many or a class for expanded clones.

CASSLEGQPRNQPQHF TRBV7-8 NA TRBJ1-5 NA
CASSLETTYGYTF TRBV11-3 NA TRBJ1-2 NA
CVSTQRGGGDEQYF TRBV7-8 TRBD2 TRBJ2-7 NA
CASSLSLADTQYF TRBV27 NA TRBJ2-3 NA
CASSSTGVTGELFF TRBV7-7 TRBD1 TRBJ2-2 NA
CASSLASGQLSGANVLTF TRBV11-2 NA TRBJ2-6 NA
CASSYPRGGSDTQYF TRBV6-6 TRBD2 TRBJ2-3 NA
CASRQRIQGAEKLFF TRBV6-1 TRBD1 TRBJ1-4 NA
CAISEGGTKNTEAFF TRBV10-3 NA TRBJ1-1 NA
CASSQDGGTSGSPYNEQFF TRBV4-2 TRBD2 TRBJ2-1 few
CSVDAGLKQFF TRBV29-1 TRBD2 TRBJ2-1 NA
CASAGTWGDEQYF TRBV19 NA TRBJ2-7 once
CASSTPSGIQYF TRBV5-4 NA TRBJ2-4 NA
CASSDRVLRGTGELFF TRBV7-8 NA TRBJ2-2 NA
CASSSRDRGLYEQYF TRBV6-6 TRBD1 TRBJ2-7 NA
CASRPSSVVGEQFF TRBV28 NA TRBJ2-1 NA
CASRIAGGADTQYF TRBV19 TRBD2 TRBJ2-3 NA
CASSQTSGRPGGKNEQFF TRBV10-1 TRBD2 TRBJ2-1 few
CASSRQGLAGDNEQFF TRBV7-8 TRBD2 TRBJ2-1 NA
CASSFQGKRGMNQPQHF TRBV28 NA TRBJ1-5 NA
CASKRGTEAFF TRBV6-5 NA TRBJ1-1 NA
CASGLDLGTDTQYF TRBV12-5 NA TRBJ2-3 few
CASSLGLVYEQFF TRBV2 TRBD2 TRBJ2-1 NA